This T cell receptor (beta chain) was obtained from a study of shared T cell receptors in the human thymus. The CDR3 totals 15 residues. Libraries were prepared by immunoSEQ multiplex PCR; TCRdb keeps only in-frame clonotypes and omits some of them. In the table there are roughly 560,000 clones, 75% to 80% of which are singletons. The same data also went into a second study, on human thymus T cells.

The sequence was obtained from a boy in the first two years of life with a congenital heart defect. The chain links TRBV21-1 to TRBJ1-5; TRBD1, as called in the table, went unchecked against the DNA. TRBV21-1 has pseudogene status. The sample was thymocytes. For the CDR3, the DNA is TGTGCCAGCAGCAAAAGGACCTCAGGGAATCAGCCCCAGCATTTT. This encodes CASSKRTSGNQPQHF.